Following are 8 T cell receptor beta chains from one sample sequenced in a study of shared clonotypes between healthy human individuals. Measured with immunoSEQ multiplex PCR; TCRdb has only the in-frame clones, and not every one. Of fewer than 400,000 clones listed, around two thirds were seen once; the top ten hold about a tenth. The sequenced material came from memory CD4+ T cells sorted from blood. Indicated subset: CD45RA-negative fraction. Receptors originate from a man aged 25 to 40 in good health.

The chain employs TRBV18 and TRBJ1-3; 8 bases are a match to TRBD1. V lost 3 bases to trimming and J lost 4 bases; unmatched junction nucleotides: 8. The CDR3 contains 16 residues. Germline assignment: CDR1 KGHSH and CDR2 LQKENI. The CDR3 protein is CASSPTRGQIGNTIYF. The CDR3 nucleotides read TGTGCCAGCTCACCTACCAGGGGGCAAATAGGAAACACCATATATTTT.

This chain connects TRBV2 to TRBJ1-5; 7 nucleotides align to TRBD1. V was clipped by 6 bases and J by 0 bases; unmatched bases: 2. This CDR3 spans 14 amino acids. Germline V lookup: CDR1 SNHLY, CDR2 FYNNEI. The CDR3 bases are TGTGCCAGCAGGGGGACAGTTAGCAATCAGCCCCAGCATTTT. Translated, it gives CASRGTVSNQPQHF.

CDR3 bases: TGTGCCAGCAGTCTTGCAGGGGATAGTAATCAGCCCCAGCATTTT. Its protein product is CASSLAGDSNQPQHF. This chain joins TRBV28 and TRBJ1-5; maybe TRBD1 (6 bases). The V end lost 5 bases, the J end lost 4 bases, and 15 bases lay between the germline ends. The CDR3 contains 15 residues. Germline CDR1 is MDHEN and CDR2 is SYDVKM.

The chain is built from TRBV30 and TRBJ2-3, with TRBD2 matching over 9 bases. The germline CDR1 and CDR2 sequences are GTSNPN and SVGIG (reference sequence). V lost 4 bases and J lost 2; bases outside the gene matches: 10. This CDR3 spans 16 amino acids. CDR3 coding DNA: TGTGCCTGGAATCGCGGGAGGGACCTTAACACAGATACGCAGTATTTT. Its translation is CAWNRGRDLNTDTQYF.

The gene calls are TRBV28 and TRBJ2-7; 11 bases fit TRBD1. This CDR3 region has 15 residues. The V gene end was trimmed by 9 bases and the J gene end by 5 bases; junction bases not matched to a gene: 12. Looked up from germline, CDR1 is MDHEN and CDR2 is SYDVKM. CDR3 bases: TGTGCCAGTTTAAGGGGGACAGGGGGAAAGGACGAGCAGTACTTC. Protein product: CASLRGTGGKDEQYF.

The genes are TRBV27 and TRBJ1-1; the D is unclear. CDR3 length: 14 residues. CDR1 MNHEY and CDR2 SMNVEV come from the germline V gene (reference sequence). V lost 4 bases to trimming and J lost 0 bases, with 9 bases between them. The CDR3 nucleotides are TGTGCCAGCAGTTGGCACCGAATGAACACTGAAGCTTTCTTT. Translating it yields CASSWHRMNTEAFF.

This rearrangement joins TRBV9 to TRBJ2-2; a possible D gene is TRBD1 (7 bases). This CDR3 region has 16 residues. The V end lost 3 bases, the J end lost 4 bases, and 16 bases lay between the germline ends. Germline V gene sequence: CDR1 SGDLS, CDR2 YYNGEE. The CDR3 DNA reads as TGTGCCAGCAGCGCGAAGGGGCAGGGGGGCACCGGGGAGCTGTTTTTT. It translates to CASSAKGQGGTGELFF.

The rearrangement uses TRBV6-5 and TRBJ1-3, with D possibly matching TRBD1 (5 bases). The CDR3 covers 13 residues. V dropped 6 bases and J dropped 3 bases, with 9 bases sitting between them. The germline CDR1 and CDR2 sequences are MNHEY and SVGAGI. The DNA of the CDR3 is TGTGCCAGCAGGACAGTGAATGGAAACACCATATATTTT. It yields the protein CASRTVNGNTIYF.